Reported below is one T cell receptor beta chain. Its antigen is not known. The junction does not match germline at one end; this may be a read error. The CDR3 covers 15 residues. Per germline, CDR1 LGHNA and CDR2 YSLEER. This specimen comes from a study of T-cell memory formation after mild COVID-19. Whole-study results and caveats: Nothing confirmed that second-wave clones peaking on day 37 were specific for SARS-CoV-2.

Constant-segment-primed 5'RACE gave TCR alpha and TCR beta cDNA libraries with sample barcodes and UMIs. TCRdb independently ran MiXCR on the 5' RACE reads; one entry per CDR3 protein. The repertoire has 400,000 to 450,000 distinct CDR3 sequences, roughly 18% of them found once; the top ten carry 20% to 25%. This chain joins TRBV4-3 and TRBJ2-1; D call uncertain. Sequencing was done on a sample of PBMCs or a T cell subset sorted from them (not recorded which). The receptor's source is a man aged 18 to 35 who had mild COVID-19 (a few samples of this study predate the infection). Cell type and time point are not known. The CDR3 loop is CASSQTGPPYDEQFF. The CDR3 region has the DNA TGCGCCAGCAGCCAGACCGGACCCCCCTACGATGAGCAGTTCTTC.